The source of this T cell receptor beta chain is a study of neurological immune-mediated disorders. The cDNA was produced through 5'RACE with 10-nucleotide random UMIs. MiXCR was run by TCRdb on the 5' RACE reads, yielding one entry per CDR3 protein. This sample has 24,000 or so distinct CDR3 sequences, with more than 2% found just once. Unmatched junction bases numbered 6, after V lost 3 bases and J lost 7 bases. Germline V gene sequence: CDR1 DFQATT, CDR2 SNEGSKA (reference sequence). The CDR3 has 14 residues. This clonotype has at least ten counts. The genes are TRBV20-1 and TRBJ1-6; 7 bases map to TRBD1. This clonotype was sampled from a woman aged 50 to 60 with multiple sclerosis. The sequenced material came from PBMCs. CDR3 residues: CSAREGARNSPLHF. The CDR3 DNA reads as TGCAGTGCTAGGGAGGGGGCGCGAAATTCACCCCTCCACTTT.